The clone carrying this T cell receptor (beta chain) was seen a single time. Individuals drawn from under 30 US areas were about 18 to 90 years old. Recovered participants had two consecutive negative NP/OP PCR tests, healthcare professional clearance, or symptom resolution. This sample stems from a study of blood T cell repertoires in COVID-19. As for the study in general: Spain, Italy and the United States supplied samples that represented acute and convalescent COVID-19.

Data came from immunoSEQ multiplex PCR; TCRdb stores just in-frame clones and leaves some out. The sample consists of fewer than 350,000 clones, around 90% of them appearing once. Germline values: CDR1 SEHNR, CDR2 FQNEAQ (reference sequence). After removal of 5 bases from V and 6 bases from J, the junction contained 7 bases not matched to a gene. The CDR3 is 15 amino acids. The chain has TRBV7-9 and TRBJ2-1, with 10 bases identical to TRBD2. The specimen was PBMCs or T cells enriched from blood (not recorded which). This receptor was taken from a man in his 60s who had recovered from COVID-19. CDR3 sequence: CASSPQLAGLNEQFF. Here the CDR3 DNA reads TGTGCCAGCAGCCCTCAACTAGCGGGACTCAATGAGCAGTTCTTC.